These T cell receptor beta chains were read from a single sample in a study of T cells in Graves' hyperthyroidism and ophthalmopathy. Using its own MiXCR run on the multiplex PCR reads, TCRdb lists one record per CDR3 protein. Of some 700,000 distinct CDR3 sequences detected, 15% to 20% appear once; the ten largest clones hold roughly a sixth. The sample consisted of blood. Source of these receptors: a man aged 45 to 65 with Graves' hyperthyroidism. Both conserved end residues are part of each CDR3. D genes are given only for firm matches. The listing skips clone size in some rows; elsewhere it reads once, few, many or a size class.

D gene | clone size | J gene | V gene | CDR3 length | CDR3 DNA | CDR3 protein
. | many | TRBJ1-5 | TRBV6-1 | 14 | TGTGCCAGCACCCCACCGGGGGGCCGGCAGCCCCAGCATTTT | CASTPPGGRQPQHF
TRBD2 | . | TRBJ2-3 | TRBV29-1 | 13 | TGCAGCGTCCGAGGGAGGGCAACAGATACGCAGTATTTT | CSVRGRATDTQYF
. | many | TRBJ1-1 | TRBV5-1 | 15 | TGCGCCAGCAGCCTGACAGGACATATGAACACTGAAGCTTTCTTT | CASSLTGHMNTEAFF
TRBD2 | . | TRBJ2-1 | TRBV20-1 | 14 | TGCAGTGCCGAGACGGCGGGAGGAAACAATGAGCAGTTCTTC | CSAETAGGNNEQFF
. | many | TRBJ2-2 | TRBV9 | 15 | TGTGCCAGCAGCCTAAGGACGGTGAACACCGGGGAGCTGTTTTTT | CASSLRTVNTGELFF
TRBD2 | many | TRBJ2-1 | TRBV19 | 15 | TGTGCCAGTAGTATAGATAGCGGGAGAGGGAATGAGCAGTTCTTC | CASSIDSGRGNEQFF
TRBD2 | many | TRBJ2-1 | TRBV7-9 | 15 | TGTGCCAGCAGCCCGAGACTAGCGGTCTACAATGAGCAGTTCTTC | CASSPRLAVYNEQFF
TRBD2 | . | TRBJ2-1 | TRBV7-2 | 15 | TGTGCCAGCAGCCAACTTACGGGACTAGTCTATGAGCAGTTCTTC | CASSQLTGLVYEQFF
. | . | TRBJ2-6 | TRBV27 | 14 | TGTGCCAGCACCTATAACTCTGGGGCCAACGTCCTGACTTTC | CASTYNSGANVLTF
. | . | TRBJ2-7 | TRBV7-9 | 13 | TGTGCCAGCAGCAATCCGGCCTCCTACGAGCAGTACTTC | CASSNPASYEQYF
. | many | TRBJ1-1 | TRBV2 | 13 | TGTGCCAGCAGTACCGAAAAGGCCACTGAAGCTTTCTTT | CASSTEKATEAFF
TRBD1 | . | TRBJ2-2 | TRBV19 | 15 | TGTGCCAGTAGTACTCGGACAGGGGGCCACGGGGAGCTGTTTTTT | CASSTRTGGHGELFF
TRBD2 | . | TRBJ2-7 | TRBV10-2 | 15 | TGCGCCAGCGGAGAGGGGACTAGCTACTCCTACGAGCAGTACTTC | CASGEGTSYSYEQYF
. | few | TRBJ1-1 | TRBV7-8 | 13 | TGTGCCAGCAGCCATACACCAAACACTGAAGCTTTCTTT | CASSHTPNTEAFF
. | . | TRBJ1-1 | TRBV3-1 | 15 | TGTGCCAGCAGCCAAGACTTGCAGGGATGGACTGAAGCTTTCTTT | CASSQDLQGWTEAFF
. | many | TRBJ2-1 | TRBV7-3 | 15 | TGTGCCAGCAGCCGCGACTTGGGGTCCTACAATGAGCAGTTCTTC | CASSRDLGSYNEQFF
. | many | TRBJ1-1 | TRBV28 | 15 | TGTGCCAGCAGCTACCTCCAAATAAGGAACACTGAAGCTTTCTTT | CASSYLQIRNTEAFF
. | . | TRBJ2-1 | TRBV19 | 15 | TGTGCCAGTATACCATCTGTGAGCTCCTACAATGAGCAGTTCTTC | CASIPSVSSYNEQFF
. | many | TRBJ2-7 | TRBV18 | 15 | TGTGCCAGCTCACCTTCGGGGACGGGCTCCTACGAGCAGTACTTC | CASSPSGTGSYEQYF
. | many | TRBJ2-7 | TRBV28 | 14 | TGTGCCAGCAGTTTACAGACAGCAGCCTACGAGCAGTACTTC | CASSLQTAAYEQYF
. | many | TRBJ2-3 | TRBV28 | 12 | TGTGCCAGCAGTTACCCCCAAGATACGCAGTATTTT | CASSYPQDTQYF
TRBD2 | many | TRBJ2-1 | TRBV5-1 | 16 | TGCGCCAGCAGCCTCGGGACTAGCGGGAGGTGGAATGAGCAGTTCTTC | CASSLGTSGRWNEQFF
TRBD2 | many | TRBJ2-3 | TRBV11-2 | 17 | TGTGCCAGCAGCGGAACGACTAGCGGGAGGAGTACAGATACGCAGTATTTT | CASSGTTSGRSTDTQYF
TRBD2 | . | TRBJ2-1 | TRBV6-2/TRBV6-3 | 15 | TGTGCCAGCAGAAGACTAGCGGAGACCTACAATGAGCAGTTCTTC | CASRRLAETYNEQFF
TRBD1 | . | TRBJ2-1 | TRBV7-8 | 15 | TGTGCCAGCAGCTTAGCCCGGACAGGGAACAATGAGCAGTTCTTC | CASSLARTGNNEQFF
. | many | TRBJ2-1 | TRBV11-2 | 16 | TGTGCCAGCAGCACGCGAGTAGCCATCGCTGGCAATGAGCAGTTCTTC | CASSTRVAIAGNEQFF
TRBD2 | many | TRBJ2-7 | TRBV28 | 13 | TGTGCCAGCTTGTCTAGCGGAAGATACGAGCAGTACTTC | CASLSSGRYEQYF
. | . | TRBJ1-1 | TRBV5-1 | 14 | TGCGCCAGCGGCTTGGAAGGGCCGAACACTGAAGCTTTCTTT | CASGLEGPNTEAFF
. | many | TRBJ2-6 | TRBV7-9 | 13 | TGTGCCAGTGACAGCTCTGGGGCCAACGTCCTGACTTTC | CASDSSGANVLTF
. | few | TRBJ1-1 | TRBV9 | 15 | TGTGCCAGCAGCGAAGAGGGGGTAGCGAACACTGAAGCTTTCTTT | CASSEEGVANTEAFF
TRBD2 | many | TRBJ2-1 | TRBV29-1 | 16 | TGCAGCGTTGTCGGGAGGGAGGGCCTCTCCCCCAATGAGCAGTTCTTC | CSVVGREGLSPNEQFF